One sample yielded the 22 T cell receptor beta chains listed below, sequenced in a study of TIL therapy for anti-PD-1-resistant metastatic lung cancer. Sequencing used immunoSEQ v3. Generated by immunoSEQ multiplex PCR, the TCRdb table keeps only in-frame clones and is missing some. The sample has roughly 46,000 clones; approximately 83% are singletons. Time point indicated: pre-treatment sample, taken before nivolumab and TIL therapy. Here the sequenced sample was blood, taken at baseline. These receptors all come from a person between 30 and 79 years old with non-small cell lung cancer.

CDR3 sequence: CASRDGQPGLYEQYF. The CDR3 bases are TGTGCCAGCAGGGACGGACAACCGGGCCTGTACGAGCAGTACTTC. The V and J genes are TRBV2 and TRBJ2-7; possible D gene TRBD1, 5 bases. CDR3 size: 15 residues. In germline, CDR1 is SNHLY, CDR2 FYNNEI. Trimming pared 6 bases from V and 4 bases from J, leaving 19 bases between. Full variable domain (outside the CDR3, taken from reference TRBV2 and TRBJ2-7): EPEVTQTPSHQVTQMGQEVILRCVPISNHLYFYWYRQILGQKVEFLVSFYNNEISEKSEIFDDQFSVERPDGSNFTLKIRSTKLEDSAMYFCASRDGQPGLYEQYFGPGTRLTVT.

This clone was recorded only once. The chain is built from TRBV10-2 and TRBJ2-3, with a weak D call TRBD2 (5 bases). The germline gives CDR1 WSHSY, CDR2 SAAADI. V dropped 6 bases and J dropped 6 bases, with 13 bases sitting between them. The CDR3 spans 13 residues. In DNA, the CDR3 is TGCGCCAGCAGGGTCGGGGTTAGGGATACGCAGTATTTT. Translated: CASRVGVRDTQYF.

The V call is TRBV28, the J call TRBJ2-3; D call uncertain. Germline V gene data show CDR1 as MDHEN and CDR2 as SYDVKM. V was pared by 3 bases and J by 0 bases, with 10 bases between. CDR3 length: 15 residues. CDR3 sequence: CASSFPASSTDTQYF. CDR3 coding DNA: TGTGCCAGCAGTTTCCCTGCATCTAGCACAGATACGCAGTATTTT.

The J gene is TRBJ2-7, the V gene TRBV18, with a possible D match to TRBD1 (5 bases). Between the trimmed V and J ends, which lost 3 bases and 6 bases, there was a span of 15 bases. Looked up from germline, CDR1 is KGHSH and CDR2 is LQKENI. This CDR3 is built from 14 residues. As DNA, the CDR3 is TGTGCCAGCTCACCCTCGGGCAGGGCCATCGAGCAGTACTTC. Protein sequence: CASSPSGRAIEQYF.

This clone was found a few times. The chain couples TRBV6-5 to TRBJ1-1; the D is unclear. The CDR3 extends over 15 amino acids. Germline V lookup: CDR1 MNHEY, CDR2 SVGAGI. V dropped 0 bases and J dropped 4 bases, with 12 bases sitting between them. This CDR3 reads CASSYSGIKTTEAFF. The DNA for the CDR3 is TGTGCCAGCAGTTACTCGGGGATTAAGACCACTGAAGCTTTCTTT.

The rearrangement uses TRBV4-3 and TRBJ2-7; 7 bases fit TRBD1. The CDR3 totals 16 residues. The germline CDR1 and CDR2 sequences are LGHNA and YSLEER. Trimming at V came to 0 bases and at J to 5 bases, leaving 10 bases not matched to a gene. This CDR3 is CASSQDLRTGSHEQYF. DNA of the CDR3: TGCGCCAGCAGCCAAGATCTCAGGACAGGTTCCCACGAGCAGTACTTC.

The chain combines TRBV5-1 with TRBJ2-5; possibly TRBD1 for D (6 bases). The germline CDR1 and CDR2 sequences are SGHRS and YFSETQ. V was trimmed by 0 bases and J by 5 bases, leaving 8 bases between them. The CDR3 is 13 amino acids. In nucleotides, the CDR3 is TGCGCCAGCAGCTTGGAAGGGGGTGAGACCCAGTACTTC. It yields the protein CASSLEGGETQYF.

V is TRBV4-1 and J is TRBJ1-3; 7 bases fit TRBD1. J lost 2 bases, V lost 0 bases, and 7 bases had no gene match. This CDR3 contains 17 residues. Per germline, CDR1 MGHRA and CDR2 YSYEKL. CDR3 DNA: TGCGCCAGCAGCCAAGAGGGGGAGGGGGCTCCTGGAAACACCATATATTTT. Protein sequence: CASSQEGEGAPGNTIYF.

V usage is TRBV15 and J usage is TRBJ2-1; D is perhaps TRBD2 (6 bases). This CDR3 contains 15 residues. Looked up from germline, CDR1 is LNHNV and CDR2 is YYDKDF (reference sequence). Trimming removed 0 bases at V and 2 bases at J, with 8 bases between. The CDR3 protein is CATSRESGAYNEQFF. Here the CDR3 DNA reads TGTGCCACCAGCAGAGAATCGGGAGCCTACAATGAGCAGTTCTTC. Variable domain in full (rest from reference TRBV15 and TRBJ2-1): DAMVIQNPRYQVTQFGKPVTLSCSQTLNHNVMYWYQQKSSQAPKLLFHYYDKDFNNEADTPDNFQSRRPNTSFCFLDIRSPGLGDTAMYLCATSRESGAYNEQFFGPGTRLTVL.

The chain recombines TRBV18 with TRBJ2-3; D is unclear. Germline loops: CDR1 KGHSH, CDR2 LQKENI. CDR3 length: 14 amino acids. Trimming cost V 0 bases and J 0 bases, with 4 bases left between them. CDR3 loop: CASSPPPSTDTQYF. The CDR3, as DNA: TGTGCCAGCTCACCACCGCCAAGCACAGATACGCAGTATTTT.

This clone was seen only a few times. CDR3 nucleotide sequence: TGTGCCAGCAGCCAAGGGACCGTGTCGGGCACCGGGGAGCTGTTTTTT. Its translation: CASSQGTVSGTGELFF. This chain uses TRBV4-2 with TRBJ2-2; D is unresolved. The CDR3 sequence is 16 residues long. Per germline, CDR1 LGHNA and CDR2 YNFKEQ. V lost 1 base, J lost 4 bases, and 13 bases lay in between.

The CDR3 coding sequence is TGTGCCAGCTCACCAGGGGAGGACCGCTCCTACGAGCAGTACTTC. It translates to CASSPGEDRSYEQYF. The rearrangement joins TRBV18 to TRBJ2-7, with D possibly being TRBD2 (6 bases). V was pared by 2 bases and J by 0 bases, with 11 bases between. The CDR3 consists of 15 residues. Germline V gene lookup returns CDR1 KGHSH and CDR2 LQKENI.

The chain employs TRBV11-3 and TRBJ2-7, with D uncertain. CDR3 size: 13 residues. V was cut by 4 bases and J by 7 bases, with 14 bases left in between. CDR1 and CDR2 from the germline V gene are SGHNT and YENEEA. The CDR3 region is CASSSRPHLEQYF. The CDR3, as DNA: TGTGCCAGCAGCTCCCGACCCCACTTGGAGCAGTACTTC.

The V gene is TRBV24-1, the J gene TRBJ2-1; D ambiguous. V gave up 5 bases and J gave up 9 bases, with 16 bases separating them. Germline CDR1 and CDR2: KGHDR and SFDVKD. This CDR3 has 14 amino acids. In nucleotides, the CDR3 is TGTGCCACCAGTGTCCCGGGTCTACCCCTTGAGCAGTTCTTC. Amino acids: CATSVPGLPLEQFF.

This rearrangement joins TRBV5-1 to TRBJ1-1, with D uncertain. The V and J ends lost 3 bases and 1 base respectively, with 13 bases between them. The CDR3 totals 15 residues. The V gene's germline CDR1 is SGHRS and CDR2 YFSETQ. The CDR3 sequence is CASSSTARANTEAFF. In DNA form, the CDR3 reads TGCGCCAGCAGCTCCACGGCGAGGGCGAACACTGAAGCTTTCTTT.

The chain uses TRBV5-1 and TRBJ2-5; 9 positions match TRBD1. Trimming at V came to 1 base and at J to 5 bases, leaving 6 bases not matched to a gene. Germline CDR1 is SGHRS and CDR2 is YFSETQ. The CDR3 is 15 amino acids. The CDR3 loop reads CASSLTTGGDETQYF. The DNA of the CDR3 is TGCGCCAGCAGCTTGACGACAGGGGGAGACGAGACCCAGTACTTC.

This clone came up a few times. The chain employs TRBV7-8 and TRBJ2-2; D call uncertain. The V end lost 4 bases, the J end lost 0 bases, and 9 bases lay between the germline ends. Per germline, CDR1 SGHVS and CDR2 FQNEAQ. CDR3 size: 15 residues. The CDR3 bases are TGTGCCAGCAGCTCCCGGGCCTCGAACACCGGGGAGCTGTTTTTT. Translated, it gives CASSSRASNTGELFF.

This sequence joins TRBV14 and TRBJ2-1; 9 bases fit TRBD1. The CDR3 is 15 amino acids. J gave up 4 bases and V 4 bases, and 5 bases lay outside the gene matches. Germline CDR1 SGHDN, CDR2 FVKESK. The CDR3 region is CASSLLDRGYNEQFF. CDR3 nucleotide sequence: TGTGCCAGCAGCCTCTTGGACAGGGGATACAATGAGCAGTTCTTC.

The CDR3: CASSNPPGQSYEQYF. As DNA, the CDR3 is TGCGCCAGCAGCAACCCCCCGGGGCAGTCCTACGAGCAGTACTTC. The chain joins TRBV5-1 to TRBJ2-7; D might be TRBD1 or TRBD2, each matching 5 bases. The CDR3 totals 15 residues. Germline V lookup: CDR1 SGHRS, CDR2 YFSETQ. The V end was cut by 4 bases, the J end by 1 base, with 15 bases between.

There are a few counts of this clone. This CDR3 is CASSGSTEQFF. The CDR3 DNA follows: TGTGCCAGCAGTGGCTCTACTGAGCAGTTCTTC. The rearrangement uses TRBV9 and TRBJ2-1; D call uncertain. Germline V gene data show CDR1 as SGDLS and CDR2 as YYNGEE. V shed 5 bases and J shed 9 bases, with 9 bases lying between them. CDR3 length: 11 residues.

The genes are TRBV7-3 and TRBJ2-6, with unresolved D. The V gene lost 3 bases and the J gene lost 0 bases, with 6 bases spanning the gap. Germline values: CDR1 SGHTA, CDR2 FQGTGA. CDR3 size: 15 residues. The CDR3 loop reads CASSFGGSGANVLTF. In DNA form, the CDR3 reads TGTGCCAGCAGCTTCGGCGGCTCTGGGGCCAACGTCCTGACTTTC.

The rearrangement uses TRBV4-1 and TRBJ2-5; D not certain. Germline CDR1 and CDR2: MGHRA and YSYEKL. With 0 bases removed from V and 3 bases from J, the gap between germline ends came to 5 bases. This CDR3 has 13 residues. The CDR3 is CASSQEEEETQYF. DNA for the CDR3: TGCGCCAGCAGCCAAGAAGAAGAAGAGACCCAGTACTTC.